This T cell receptor (beta chain) was sequenced for a study of shared clonotypes between healthy human individuals (dated by TCRdb to the early 2020s). About the study as a whole: The cohort included three men and a couple of women between 18 and 49 years of age. For each donor, three plates each were used for CD4 naive and CD4 memory, two plates were used for CD8 naive, and one plate was used for CD8 memory. To estimate repertoire size and how much clonotype sharing occurs between individuals, the study deeply sequenced the blood TCR repertoires of about 5 healthy adults. Different laboratories and diverse techniques were used to prepare libraries and sequence TCR repertoires, to increase sequencing depth and limit assay-specific biases. Leukapheresis yielded between about 0.9 and 8.9 billion PBMCs per donor. Results and caveats for the whole study, not just this receptor: Across several donors, roughly 5.4% of naive CD4, over 3% of naive CD8, approximately 2.5% of memory CD4, and approximately 0.42% of memory CD8 clonotypes were shared. Only blood was sampled, and tissue TCR repertoires likely differ from those in blood. Rarefaction of sorted-subset datasets indicated incomplete sequencing despite the large sequencing depth. Larger estimated clonotype richness was generally found for naive subsets than for memory subsets. Pairwise subsampling led to the expectation that sequencing depth would affect the degree of clonotype sharing among donors. Because the study included a small number of donors, the genetic and exposure-history diversity represented was limited. Clonotypes shared by all four sorted-subset donors showed higher generation probabilities than non-shared clonotypes.

Notes on this clone: Which antigen it targets is not known. There are no base qualities to consult, and no much larger clone falls within one base.

The V and J ends are trimmed by 4 bases and 4 bases, leaving 17 bases between them. The CDR3 goes from the cysteine to the phenylalanine over 16 residues. Only CDR3 DNA is held: 48 bases, read in frame from base 1. For CDR1 and CDR2, the germline V gene lists MNHEY and SVGAGI. Healthy HIV-negative adults with no recently reported acute infections or vaccinations were included as donors. All donors were Caucasian adults living in Nashville, Tennessee, USA. CD4+ T cells were enriched through magnetic negative selection, after which naive cells were positively selected on CD45RA and the remaining negative fraction served as the memory subset. Blood was obtained by leukapheresis, after which PBMCs were separated by Ficoll-Histopaque density gradient centrifugation and cryopreserved in liquid nitrogen vapor phase. Purity and quantity of every magnetically sorted T cell population were checked by analytical flow cytometry. Each sorted fraction had its genomic DNA isolated and then quantified by UV absorbance on a Nanodrop 2000c.

TCR CDR3 regions were amplified from genomic DNA by multiplex PCR using the deep immunoSEQ assay. Extracted genomic DNA from each cell subset was distributed evenly across all wells of several immunoSEQ 96-well plates, and each plate was treated as a replicate. Each replicate PCR for sorted subsets received around 210 ng genomic DNA, equal to 30,000 or so T cell genomes. Purified libraries were quantified with a Qubit 3.0 fluorometer, sized on a Bioanalyzer 2100, and re-quantified with the KAPA Library Quantification kit. Every immunoSEQ 96-well plate was sequenced on a dedicated single-read 150-cycle Illumina NextSeq 550 flow cell. The authors' analysis ran thus. Because only junctional sequences without quality scores were contained in the immunoSEQ output, filtering matching that applied to full-length reads could not be performed. Sequences were annotated with PyIR, a Python wrapper for IgBLAST v1.9, and V/J genes and CDR3 were assigned using IMGT germline references. Reads were filtered out if the reads had weak V/J assignments (E-value above 1e-6), no CDR3, stop codons, out-of-frame junctions, or ambiguous translated residues. V3J clonotypes were defined as sequences sharing an identical inferred V gene, J gene, and CDR3 amino acid sequence. To compute the percentage overlap between repertoires, the number of shared unique clonotypes was divided by the size of the smaller repertoire. Repertoire richness was assessed with RTK rarefaction, the Chao1 estimator, and Recon v2.1 estimates of unobserved clonotypes. For all TCRbeta clonotypes obtained by the gDNA method from a handful of donors, generation probabilities were computed with OLGA. TCRdb took over this immuneACCESS table, retaining in-frame rearrangements with V and J assigned. Such tables are incomplete; in checked studies, under half of the missing clones stem from an unresolved V gene, and the remainder is unexplained. V, J and clone size reflect that table, while D and trimming were determined from the DNA. This sample gives approximately 530,000 clones in total; approximately 94% of them show up just once. The ten most abundant clones make up 0.055% to 0.075% of the sample.

This receptor was taken from a woman under 40 in good health. The chain was built from TRBV6-5 and TRBJ1-3; the D region possibly corresponds to TRBD1 (6 bases align). The specimen was naive CD4+ T cells sorted from blood. Read against the paper, the sample's cell subset or site label means: CD45RA+ positively selected. The DNA is as follows: TGTGCCAGCAGTTCCGTGGGGGCTTCATCCGGAAACACCATATATTTT. This yields the protein CASSSVGASSGNTIYF.